This T cell receptor (beta chain) appears in the sequencing data of a study of response to subunit inactivated influenza vaccine. Germline CDR1 and CDR2: SGHVS and FQNEAQ. V was cut by 3 bases and J by 1 base, with 13 bases left in between. This CDR3 has 16 residues. One entry per CDR3 protein results from TCRdb running MiXCR on the RT-PCR reads. The sample has 610,000 or so distinct CDR3 sequences; around 15% are singletons. The sequence came from a man between 45 and 60 years old who received an inactivated influenza vaccine. This sequence joins TRBV7-8 and TRBJ1-5; weak D call: TRBD1 (5 bases). The material sequenced was PBMCs from blood, taken roughly 13 days after vaccination. The CDR3 is CASSFSRQMSNQPQHF. DNA for the CDR3: TGTGCCAGCAGCTTTTCCAGACAGATGAGCAATCAGCCCCAGCATTTT.